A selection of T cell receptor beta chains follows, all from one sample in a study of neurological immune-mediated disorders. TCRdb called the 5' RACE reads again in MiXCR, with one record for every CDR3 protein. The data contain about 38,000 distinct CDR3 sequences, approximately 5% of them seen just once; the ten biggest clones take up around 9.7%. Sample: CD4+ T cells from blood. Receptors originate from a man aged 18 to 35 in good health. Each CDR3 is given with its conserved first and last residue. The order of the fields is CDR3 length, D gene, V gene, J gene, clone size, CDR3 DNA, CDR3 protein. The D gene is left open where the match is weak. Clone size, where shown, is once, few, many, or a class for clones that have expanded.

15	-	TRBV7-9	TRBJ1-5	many	TGTGCCAGCAGCCCTACTCAGGGGCCTAATCAGCCCCAGCATTTT	CASSPTQGPNQPQHF
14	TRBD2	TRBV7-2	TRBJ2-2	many	TGTGCCAGTAATAGCGGGGCCCTTACCGGGGAGCTGTTTTTT	CASNSGALTGELFF
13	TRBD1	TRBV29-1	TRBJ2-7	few	TGCAGCGTTGAGGGACAGGGGTTGAACGAGCAGTACTTC	CSVEGQGLNEQYF
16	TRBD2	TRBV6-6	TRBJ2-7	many	TGTGCCAGCAGTTACCGGGGCTGGGGCGGGAGTAACGAGCAGTACTTC	CASSYRGWGGSNEQYF
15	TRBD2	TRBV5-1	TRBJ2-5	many	TGCGCCAGCAGCGGTCGGGGGGGGCTTGGTGAGACCCAGTACTTC	CASSGRGGLGETQYF
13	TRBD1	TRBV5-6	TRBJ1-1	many	TGTGCCAGCAGCTTGTGGACAGGGACCGAAGCTTTCTTT	CASSLWTGTEAFF
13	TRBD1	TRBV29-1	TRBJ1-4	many	TGCAGCGCCGGGACAGATTCGGGCGGAAAACTGTTTTTT	CSAGTDSGGKLFF
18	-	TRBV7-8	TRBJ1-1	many	TGTGCCAGCAGTTCCAGGGGCAGCCTCGCGTTTAAGGACACTGAAGCTTTCTTT	CASSSRGSLAFKDTEAFF
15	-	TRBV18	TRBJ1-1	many	TGTGCCAGCTCACCTCCCTTTGGGGGGAACACTGAAGCTTTCTTT	CASSPPFGGNTEAFF
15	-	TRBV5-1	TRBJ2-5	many	TGCGCCACCAGCCAGGGGTCGGTTACCCAAGAGACCCAGTACTTC	CATSQGSVTQETQYF
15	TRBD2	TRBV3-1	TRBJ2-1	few	TGTGCCAGCAGCCAAGATTTGGGAGGGCACAATGAGCAGTTCTTC	CASSQDLGGHNEQFF
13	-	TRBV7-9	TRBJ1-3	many	TGTGCCAGCAAAGCAGGGCTCGGAAACACCATATATTTT	CASKAGLGNTIYF
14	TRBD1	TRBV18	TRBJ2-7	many	TGTGCCAGCTCACCCGGGACAGAGAGATACGAGCAGTACTTC	CASSPGTERYEQYF
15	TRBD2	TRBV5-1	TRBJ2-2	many	TGCGCCAGCAAAGGCGGGGGGGATTTCACCGGGGAGCTGTTTTTT	CASKGGGDFTGELFF
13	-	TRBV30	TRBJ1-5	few	TGTGCCTGGAGTGAGGACAGCAATCAGCCCCAGCATTTT	CAWSEDSNQPQHF
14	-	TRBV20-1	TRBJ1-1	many	TGCAGTGCTAGAGTGGCCCTTCTTAACACTGAAGCTTTCTTT	CSARVALLNTEAFF
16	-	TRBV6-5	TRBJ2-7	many	TGTGCCAGCAGTTACTCGGTATTGGGAAACGTCGGCGAGCAGTACTTC	CASSYSVLGNVGEQYF
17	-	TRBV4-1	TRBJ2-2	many	TGCGCCAGCAGCCAAGGGACCGACAGGTCCGACACCGGGGAGCTGTTTTTT	CASSQGTDRSDTGELFF
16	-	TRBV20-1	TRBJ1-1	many	TGCAGTGCTAGGGATTGGACACTAATAAAGGGTACTGAAGCTTTCTTT	CSARDWTLIKGTEAFF
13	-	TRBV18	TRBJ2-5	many	TGTGCCAGCTCACCACGGGGGTCCGAGACCCAGTACTTC	CASSPRGSETQYF
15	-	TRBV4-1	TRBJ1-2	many	TGCGCCAGCAGCCAAGCTGACGGATTCTGGGGGGGCTACACCTTC	CASSQADGFWGGYTF
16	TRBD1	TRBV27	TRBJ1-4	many	TGTGCCAGCAGGCAGGGGGCCATTTCAACTAATGAAAAACTGTTTTTT	CASRQGAISTNEKLFF
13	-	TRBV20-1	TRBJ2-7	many	TGCAGTGCTTCAGACGTCATGACGGGGGAGCAGTACTTC	CSASDVMTGEQYF
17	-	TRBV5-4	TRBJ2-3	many	TGTGCCAGCACGCCGTCCAGGGGCCGACGAACCACAGATACGCAGTATTTT	CASTPSRGRRTTDTQYF
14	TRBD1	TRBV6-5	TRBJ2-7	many	TGTGCCAGCAGTTATACACAGGGGGTGTACGAGCAGTACTTC	CASSYTQGVYEQYF
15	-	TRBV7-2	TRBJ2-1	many	TGTGCCAGCAGAGACACGGGACCTAAATACAATGAGCAGTTCTTC	CASRDTGPKYNEQFF
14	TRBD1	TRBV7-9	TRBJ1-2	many	TGTGCCAGCACCGACCTTGACAGGGACTATGGCTACACCTTC	CASTDLDRDYGYTF
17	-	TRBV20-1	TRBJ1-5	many	TGCAGTGCTAGAGATCCCAGGGCTGGGGGTAGCAATCAGCCCCAGCATTTT	CSARDPRAGGSNQPQHF
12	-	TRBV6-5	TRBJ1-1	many	TGTGCCAGCAGCGGGGGGGCAACTGAAGCTTTCTTT	CASSGGATEAFF
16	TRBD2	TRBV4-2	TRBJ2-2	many	TGTGCCAGCAGCCAAAGCGGGGGGGCCAACACCGGGGAGCTGTTTTTT	CASSQSGGANTGELFF
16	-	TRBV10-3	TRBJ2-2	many	TGTGCCATCAGTGAGAATCAGGACCCGGTTCCCGGGGAGCTGTTTTTT	CAISENQDPVPGELFF
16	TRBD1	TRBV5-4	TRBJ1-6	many	TGTGCCAGCAGCTTGGGGACAGGGGAAGTGAATTCACCCCTCCACTTT	CASSLGTGEVNSPLHF
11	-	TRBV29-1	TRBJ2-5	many	TGCAGCGTTGTATTGGGGGAGACCCAGTACTTC	CSVVLGETQYF
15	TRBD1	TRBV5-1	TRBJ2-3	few	TGCGCCAGTAGCTTGAGGACAGGGTCATTGGGAACGCAGTATTTT	CASSLRTGSLGTQYF
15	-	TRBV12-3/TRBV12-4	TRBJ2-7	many	TGTGCCAGCAGTCATCGCAGGATGAACTCCTACGAGCAGTACTTC	CASSHRRMNSYEQYF
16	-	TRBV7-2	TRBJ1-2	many	TGTGCCAGCAGCCTATCCACGGTTAAAACTAACTATGGCTACACCTTC	CASSLSTVKTNYGYTF
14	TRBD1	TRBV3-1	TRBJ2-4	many	TGTGCCAGCAGCTTGCGGACAGGAAGGAACATTCAGTACTTC	CASSLRTGRNIQYF
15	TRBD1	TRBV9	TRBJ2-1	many	TGTGCCAGCAGCGTAGTGGGACAGGGCAACAATGAGCAGTTCTTC	CASSVVGQGNNEQFF
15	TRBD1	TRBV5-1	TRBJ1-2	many	TGCGCCAGCGGGACAGCTGAGTTAGCTAACTATGGCTACACCTTC	CASGTAELANYGYTF
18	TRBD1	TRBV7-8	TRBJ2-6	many	TGTGCCAGCAGCAGTATCGGGACAGGGGGCTCTGGGGCCAACGTCCTGACTTTC	CASSSIGTGGSGANVLTF
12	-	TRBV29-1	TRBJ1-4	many	TGCAGCGTTGGCGGGGTTGGGGAAAAACTGTTTTTT	CSVGGVGEKLFF
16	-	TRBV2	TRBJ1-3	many	TGTGCCAGCAGTGCAACACAGTATTCCTCTGGAAACACCATATATTTT	CASSATQYSSGNTIYF
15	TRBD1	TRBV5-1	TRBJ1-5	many	TGCGCCAGCAGCTCAGGGACAGGGGGCACAGAGCCCCAGCATTTT	CASSSGTGGTEPQHF
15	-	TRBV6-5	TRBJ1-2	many	TGTGCCAGCAGTTACTCGGGGAATGCTAACTATGGCTACACCTTC	CASSYSGNANYGYTF
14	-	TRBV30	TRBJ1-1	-	TGTGCCTGCAAAGTAAAGGGGGGGTACACTGAAGCTTTCTTT	CACKVKGGYTEAFF
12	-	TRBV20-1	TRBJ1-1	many	TGCAGTGTTTGGTTTATGAACACTGAAGCTTTCTTT	CSVWFMNTEAFF
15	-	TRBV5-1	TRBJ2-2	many	TGCGCCAGCACCCCGGGACATACGAACACCGGGGAGCTGTTTTTT	CASTPGHTNTGELFF
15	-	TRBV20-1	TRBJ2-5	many	TGCAGTGCTAGAGATACGGGACGGACCCAAGAGACCCAGTACTTC	CSARDTGRTQETQYF
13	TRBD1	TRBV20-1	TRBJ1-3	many	TGCAGTGCTGTAGACAGGGGCGGAAACACCATATATTTT	CSAVDRGGNTIYF
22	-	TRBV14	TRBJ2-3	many	TGTGCCAGCAGCCAAGATCCCTATTTACTAGCTCGTCGGCGACTAAGCACAGATACGCAGTATTTT	CASSQDPYLLARRRLSTDTQYF
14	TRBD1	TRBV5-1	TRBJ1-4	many	TGCGCCAGCAGCTTGGGACAGGGGAATGAAAAACTGTTTTTT	CASSLGQGNEKLFF
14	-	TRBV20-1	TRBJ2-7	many	TGCAGTGCTAGAGAGGGCGGCAACTCCTACGAGCAGTACTTC	CSAREGGNSYEQYF
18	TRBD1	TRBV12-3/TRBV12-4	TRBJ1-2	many	TGTGCCAGCAGCCGCTTAAGGGGACAGCTCGCGGCTAACTATGGCTACACCTTC	CASSRLRGQLAANYGYTF
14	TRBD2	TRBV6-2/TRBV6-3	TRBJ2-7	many	TGTGCCAGCAGTTACGTCGCTAGCGGGGGCGAGCAGTACTTC	CASSYVASGGEQYF
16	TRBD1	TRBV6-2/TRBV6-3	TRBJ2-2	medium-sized	TGTGCCAGCAGTTACTTCGGACAGGGTAACACCGGGGAGCTGTTTTTT	CASSYFGQGNTGELFF
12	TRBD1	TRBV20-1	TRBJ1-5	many	TGCAGTGTAGGGACAGGGAATCAGCCCCAGCATTTT	CSVGTGNQPQHF
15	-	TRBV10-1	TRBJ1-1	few	TGCGCCAGCAGTGCGGGGTCCTCTATGAACACTGAAGCTTTCTTT	CASSAGSSMNTEAFF
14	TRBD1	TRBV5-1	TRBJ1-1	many	TGCGCCAGCAGCTTGGACCCGGGACAGGCACAAGCTTTCTTT	CASSLDPGQAQAFF